Listed here are 9 T cell receptor beta chains from one sample, sequenced in a study of CD8 T cells in ankylosing spondylitis. Using its own MiXCR run on the 5' RACE reads, TCRdb lists one record per CDR3 protein. The sample lists hundreds of thousands of distinct CDR3 sequences, around 18% seen once, with 7.5% to 9% in the top ten. Sequenced: blood, either unsorted or a sorted T cell fraction (not recorded which). The receptors derive from a male donor with ankylosing spondylitis or in good health (not recorded which).

The J gene is TRBJ2-1, the V gene TRBV6-5; no reliable D call. In germline, CDR1 is MNHEY, CDR2 SVGAGI. The V end was cut by 3 bases, the J end by 3 bases, with 12 bases between. The length of the CDR3 is 15 residues. The CDR3 sequence is CASSYIARGYNEQFF. The DNA for the CDR3 is TGTGCCAGCAGTTATATAGCCCGCGGCTACAATGAGCAGTTCTTC.

On this clonotype itself: Just one base apart from a much larger clone, this may be a read error. The chain recombines TRBV5-1 with TRBJ1-1, with TRBD1 as a possible D gene (6 bases). V was clipped by 4 bases and J by 8 bases, with 12 bases between them. CDR3 length: 12 amino acids. The germline gives CDR1 SGHRS, CDR2 YFSETQ. Here the CDR3 DNA reads TGCGCCAGCAGCGGCGACAGGAGCGAAGCTTTCTTT. It specifies CASSGDRSEAFF.

This chain links TRBV15 with TRBJ2-3; no reliable D call. Germline CDR1 LNHNV, CDR2 YYDKDF (reference sequence). The length of the CDR3 is 13 residues. V lost 0 bases and J 6 bases, leaving 7 bases between the germline ends. The CDR3 DNA follows: TGTGCCACCAGCAGAGATGGCTCGGATACGCAGTATTTT. Protein product: CATSRDGSDTQYF.

V gene TRBV10-3 combines with J gene TRBJ2-1, with 12 bases identical to TRBD2. Germline V gene lookup returns CDR1 ENHRY and CDR2 SYGVKD. The CDR3 is 15 amino acids. V shed 6 bases, J shed 9 bases, and the junction held 9 bases outside the gene matches. CDR3 sequence: CAIRETSGSGSEQFF. Here the CDR3 DNA reads TGTGCCATCAGGGAGACTAGCGGGAGTGGTAGTGAGCAGTTCTTC.

J is TRBJ2-1 and V is TRBV4-1; TRBD1 is a possible D gene (6 bases). Germline loops: CDR1 MGHRA, CDR2 YSYEKL. V lost 0 bases to trimming and J lost 4 bases, with 16 bases between them. This CDR3 comprises 17 residues. In DNA, the CDR3 is TGCGCCAGCAGCCAAGAGGGTCATGGGGGCAGTTACAATGAGCAGTTCTTC. Protein sequence: CASSQEGHGGSYNEQFF.

This clonotype came up a few times. V and J are TRBV6-5 and TRBJ2-1, with D maybe TRBD2 (7 bases). The CDR3 loop spans 14 amino acids. The V gene lost 0 bases and the J gene lost 12 bases, with 15 bases spanning the gap. In germline, CDR1 is MNHEY, CDR2 SVGAGI. The CDR3: CASSYSGGGRGQFF. DNA of the CDR3: TGTGCCAGCAGTTACTCGGGGGGCGGGAGAGGGCAGTTCTTC.

V gene TRBV12-3 or TRBV12-4 combines with J gene TRBJ1-5, with D hard to call. CDR3 length: 14 residues. V lost 3 bases and J 6 bases, leaving 12 bases between the germline ends. The CDR3 nucleotides read TGTGCCAGCAGTTTGGAGGGATATACTCAGCCCCAGCATTTT. Its translation: CASSLEGYTQPQHF.

This clonotype was seen a handful of times. The chain joins TRBV5-6 to TRBJ2-6, with TRBD1 as a possible D gene (6 bases). Looked up from germline, CDR1 is SGHDT and CDR2 is YYEEEE. V lost 1 base and J lost 0, with 11 bases in between. This CDR3 contains 17 residues. The CDR3 DNA follows: TGTGCCAGCAGCTTGCCGGACAGCATCTCTGGGGCCAACGTCCTGACTTTC. This gives the protein CASSLPDSISGANVLTF.

The sample holds many counts of this clonotype. V is TRBV9 and J is TRBJ2-1; D gene uncertain. V gave up 4 bases and J gave up 7 bases, with 9 bases separating them. Germline assignment: CDR1 SGDLS and CDR2 YYNGEE. CDR3 length equals 12 residues. CDR3 in amino acids: CASSPRPNEQFF. CDR3 DNA sequence: TGTGCCAGCAGCCCTCGGCCAAATGAGCAGTTCTTC.